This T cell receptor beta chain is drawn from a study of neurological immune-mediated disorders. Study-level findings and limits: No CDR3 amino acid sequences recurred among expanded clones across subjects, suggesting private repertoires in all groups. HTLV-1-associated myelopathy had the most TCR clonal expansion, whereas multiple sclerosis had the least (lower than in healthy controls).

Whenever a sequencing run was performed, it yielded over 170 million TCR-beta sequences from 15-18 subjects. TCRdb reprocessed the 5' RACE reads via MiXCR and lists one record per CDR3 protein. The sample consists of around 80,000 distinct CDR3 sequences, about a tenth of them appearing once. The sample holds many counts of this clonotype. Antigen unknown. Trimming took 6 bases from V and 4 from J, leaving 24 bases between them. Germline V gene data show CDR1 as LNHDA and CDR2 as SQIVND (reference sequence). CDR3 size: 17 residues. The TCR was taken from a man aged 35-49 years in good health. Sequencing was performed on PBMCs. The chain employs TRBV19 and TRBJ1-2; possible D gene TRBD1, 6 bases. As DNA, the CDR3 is TGTGCCAGTAGCCGGTCGACCGGGGGCAGGGGTGGCTATGGCTACACCTTC. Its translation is CASSRSTGGRGGYGYTF. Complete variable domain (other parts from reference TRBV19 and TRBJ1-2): DGGITQSPKYLFRKEGQNVTLSCEQNLNHDAMYWYRQDPGQGLRLIYYSQIVNDFQKGDIAEGYSVSREKKESFPLTVTSAQKNPTAFYLCASSRSTGGRGGYGYTFGSGTRLTVV.